A single sample is the source of the 30 T cell receptor beta chains below, sequenced in a study of blood T cell repertoires in COVID-19. Measured with immunoSEQ multiplex PCR; TCRdb has only the in-frame clones, and not every one. The data contain a few hundred thousand clones, 85% of them singletons. What was sequenced was peripheral blood. The receptors here all came from a woman aged 18-30 years with acute or convalescent COVID-19.

V usage is TRBV28 and J usage is TRBJ2-7, with TRBD1 identical over 7 bases. V lost 7 bases, J lost 4 bases, and 10 bases stayed unmatched. From germline, CDR1 is MDHEN and CDR2 SYDVKM. This CDR3 has 14 amino acids. The CDR3 sequence is CASNPGTAIYEQYF. CDR3 DNA: TGTGCCAGCAATCCCGGGACAGCAATTTACGAGCAGTACTTC.

In its sample, this clone was seen a few times. The V and J genes are TRBV5-6 and TRBJ1-1; TRBD1 agrees at 7 bases. CDR1 is SGHDT and CDR2 is YYEEEE in the germline V gene. The V segment lost 4 bases and the J segment 3 bases; nucleotides outside the gene matches: 6. CDR3 length: 14 amino acids. CDR3 protein: CASSLQGLDTEAFF. The CDR3 DNA reads TGTGCCAGCAGCCTACAGGGGCTTGACACTGAAGCTTTCTTT.

The rearrangement uses TRBV28 and TRBJ1-5; D is unresolved. Germline V lookup: CDR1 MDHEN, CDR2 SYDVKM. V lost 2 bases and J 7 bases, leaving 6 bases between the germline ends. The CDR3 runs 12 residues. The CDR3 sequence is CASSLSEQPQHF. In nucleotides, the CDR3 is TGTGCCAGCAGTTTAAGTGAGCAGCCCCAGCATTTT.

The chain links TRBV27 to TRBJ1-2, with 9 bases aligning to TRBD1. The CDR3 runs to 17 residues. V shed 0 bases and J 0 bases; nucleotides not matched to a gene: 5. Germline V gene sequence: CDR1 MNHEY, CDR2 SMNVEV (reference sequence). CDR3 in amino acids: CASSLSGTGPANYGYTF. Written as DNA, the CDR3 is TGTGCCAGCAGTTTATCCGGGACAGGGCCAGCTAACTATGGCTACACCTTC.

A single count supports this clone. The chain couples TRBV7-9 to TRBJ1-4; TRBD1 matches 8 bases. Per the germline V gene, CDR1 is SEHNR and CDR2 is FQNEAQ (reference sequence). V was pared by 5 bases and J by 7 bases, with 21 bases of the junction left unmatched. This CDR3 spans 19 amino acids. The CDR3 region is CASSPSRGQVHRGSEKLFF. DNA of the CDR3: TGTGCCAGCAGCCCCTCCCGGGGACAGGTGCATAGAGGGTCTGAAAAACTGTTTTTT.

As concerns this clone: Other DNA sequences from this sample encode an identical CDR3 as well. The V and J genes are TRBV9 and TRBJ1-3, with a tentative D call TRBD1 (6 bases). The germline V and J ends were trimmed by 0 bases and 1 base, with 8 bases remaining between them. Germline V CDR1 and CDR2: SGDLS, YYNGEE. CDR3 length: 15 residues. Written as DNA, the CDR3 is TGTGCCAGCAGCGTAGCCCAGGGGTCTGGAAACACCATATATTTT. Residues: CASSVAQGSGNTIYF.

V gene TRBV28 combines with J gene TRBJ2-4; TRBD2 is a possible D gene (7 bases). The germline V and J ends were trimmed by 6 bases and 8 bases, with 11 bases remaining between them. The germline gives CDR1 MDHEN, CDR2 SYDVKM. The CDR3 runs to 12 residues. For the CDR3, the DNA is TGTGCCAGCAGAACAGGGAGGGACATTCAGTACTTC. It encodes CASRTGRDIQYF.

The chain joins TRBV4-1 to TRBJ2-7, with a possible D match to TRBD1 (6 bases). V was clipped by 0 bases and J by 6 bases, with 15 bases between them. This CDR3 has 15 residues. The germline gives CDR1 MGHRA, CDR2 YSYEKL. CDR3 in amino acids: CASSQDARGVLEQYF. CDR3 DNA sequence: TGCGCCAGCAGCCAAGATGCCAGGGGAGTGCTCGAGCAGTACTTC.

The J gene is TRBJ2-7, the V gene TRBV6-5, with D possibly being TRBD2 (6 bases). The CDR3 contains 15 residues. Germline-derived CDR1 and CDR2 are MNHEY and SVGAGI. V was pared by 5 bases and J by 2 bases, with 16 bases between. The CDR3 spells CASSPDGTGTYEQYF. The CDR3 nucleotides read TGTGCCAGCAGTCCCGACGGGACTGGGACCTACGAGCAGTACTTC.

This rearrangement joins TRBV27 to TRBJ2-2; no definite D call. The V end lost 3 bases, the J end lost 4 bases, and 3 bases lay between the germline ends. The CDR3 is made up of 12 amino acids. Germline assignment: CDR1 MNHEY and CDR2 SMNVEV (reference sequence). CDR3 sequence: CASSFVTGELFF. The DNA of the CDR3 is TGTGCCAGCAGTTTCGTCACCGGGGAGCTGTTTTTT.

The CDR3 loop reads CASSGPSGYTF. The CDR3 nucleotides are TGTGCCAGCAGTGGGCCTTCCGGCTACACCTTC. This sequence joins TRBV2 and TRBJ1-2; no definite D call. Germline V gene data show CDR1 as SNHLY and CDR2 as FYNNEI. The V end was cut by 4 bases, the J end by 8 bases, with 8 bases between. The CDR3 consists of 11 residues.

The CDR3 DNA reads TGTGCCAGCAGTGATGACAGAAGGAACTATGGCTACACCTTC. Amino acid sequence: CASSDDRRNYGYTF. This sequence joins TRBV6-4 and TRBJ1-2; D perhaps matches TRBD1 (5 bases). The V end was cut by 3 bases, the J end by 2 bases, with 10 bases between. This CDR3 spans 14 amino acids. CDR1 and CDR2 (germline): MRHNA, SNTAGT.

The chain has TRBV6-9 and TRBJ2-4, with D perhaps TRBD2 (5 bases). The germline CDR1 and CDR2 sequences are MNHGY and SVAAGI. CDR3 size: 12 residues. The V end lost 1 base, the J end lost 14 bases, and 12 bases lay between the germline ends. Here the CDR3 DNA reads TGTGCCAGCAGTTATTTTACTAGGCGGGAGTACTTC. This translates into CASSYFTRREYF.

The chain couples TRBV5-4 to TRBJ1-1; the match to TRBD1 covers 7 bases. Losses at the gene ends were 0 bases for V and 6 bases for J; bases not matched to a gene: 2. This CDR3 has 13 amino acids. The V gene's germline CDR1 is SGHNT and CDR2 YYREEE (reference sequence). The CDR3 region has the DNA TGTGCCAGCAGCTTGGGACAGGGTCCTGAAGCTTTCTTT. Protein sequence: CASSLGQGPEAFF.

V gene TRBV28 combines with J gene TRBJ2-3; 8 bases fit TRBD1. CDR3 size: 16 residues. V gave up 5 bases and J gave up 2 bases; unmatched junction bases: 9. The germline gives CDR1 MDHEN, CDR2 SYDVKM. The CDR3 is CASSPIDRGNTDTQYF. As DNA, the CDR3 is TGTGCCAGCAGTCCGATAGACAGGGGCAACACAGATACGCAGTATTTT.

The chain joins TRBV27 to TRBJ1-5, with 7 bases fitting TRBD1. Trimming cost V 6 bases and J 0 bases; bases outside gene matches: 5. The CDR3 consists of 15 residues. Per the germline V gene, CDR1 is MNHEY and CDR2 is SMNVEV (reference sequence). The CDR3 DNA follows: TGTGCCAGCAGGGGGACAGCTTATAGCAATCAGCCCCAGCATTTT. It encodes CASRGTAYSNQPQHF.

The chain links TRBV2 to TRBJ2-6, with D tentatively TRBD1 (6 bases). This CDR3 comprises 14 residues. V shed 7 bases and J shed 2 bases, with 9 bases lying between them. The germline CDR1 and CDR2 sequences are SNHLY and FYNNEI. The CDR3 DNA reads as TGTGCCAGCAAAGGGGGACCTGGGGCCAACGTCCTGACTTTC. This translates into CASKGGPGANVLTF. Complete variable domain (other parts from reference TRBV2 and TRBJ2-6): EPEVTQTPSHQVTQMGQEVILRCVPISNHLYFYWYRQILGQKVEFLVSFYNNEISEKSEIFDDQFSVERPDGSNFTLKIRSTKLEDSAMYFCASKGGPGANVLTFGAGSRLTVL.

The chain combines TRBV5-1 with TRBJ2-2; TRBD2 agrees at 9 bases. This CDR3 comprises 16 residues. V gave up 2 bases and J gave up 7 bases; unmatched junction bases: 9. CDR1 is SGHRS, CDR2 YFSETQ, per germline. CDR3 DNA: TGCGCCAGCAGCTTAGGGCTAGCGGGGAGCGGCGGGGAGCTGTTTTTT. It yields the protein CASSLGLAGSGGELFF.

The chain links TRBV10-3 to TRBJ2-7; D may be TRBD1 (6 bases). Per germline, CDR1 ENHRY and CDR2 SYGVKD. Trimming left V 6 bases short and J 1 base short, with 25 bases between. The CDR3 spans 18 residues. The CDR3 loop is CAIRSSPGRAGESYEQYF. DNA for the CDR3: TGTGCCATCAGATCTTCCCCTGGTAGGGCAGGGGAGTCCTACGAGCAGTACTTC.

The rearrangement links TRBV5-4 to TRBJ1-4, with TRBD1 as a possible D gene (6 bases). V was shortened by 3 bases and J by 9 bases, with 15 bases between the two germline ends. Germline CDR1 and CDR2: SGHNT and YYREEE (reference sequence). The CDR3 runs 14 residues. This CDR3 is CASSWGGNSQKLFF. The CDR3 nucleotides read TGTGCCAGCAGCTGGGGGGGCAATTCGCAAAAACTGTTTTTT.

J is TRBJ1-4 and V is TRBV30, with 7 bases aligning to TRBD1. Trimming removed 5 bases from V and 5 bases from J; junction bases left unmatched: 5. Germline lookup yields CDR1 GTSNPN and CDR2 SVGIG (reference sequence). This CDR3 region has 13 residues. The DNA for the CDR3 is TGTGCCTGGGAGGGACAGAGGAATGAAAAACTGTTTTTT. As protein: CAWEGQRNEKLFF.

The chain joins TRBV15 to TRBJ1-1; D call uncertain. V lost 0 bases and J lost 0, with 8 bases in between. The CDR3 contains 15 residues. The V gene's germline CDR1 is LNHNV and CDR2 YYDKDF (reference sequence). CDR3 nucleotide sequence: TGTGCCACCAGCAGAGATGGAGGAATGAACACTGAAGCTTTCTTT. Protein product: CATSRDGGMNTEAFF.

The chain carries TRBV7-8 and TRBJ2-3; 7 bases agree with TRBD1. Germline V lookup: CDR1 SGHVS, CDR2 FQNEAQ. This CDR3 is 12 amino acids long. V lost 5 bases and J lost 8; bases outside the gene matches: 4. CDR3 DNA: TGTGCCAGCAGCCGACAGGGAAGTACGCAGTATTTT. Amino acid sequence: CASSRQGSTQYF.

The genes are TRBV7-9 and TRBJ2-7; 8 bases line up with TRBD2. Germline V CDR1 and CDR2: SEHNR, FQNEAQ (reference sequence). The CDR3 sequence is 14 residues long. V shed 2 bases, J shed 6 bases, and the junction held 6 bases outside the gene matches. The CDR3 spells CASSLQAGAFEQYF. As DNA, the CDR3 is TGTGCCAGCAGCTTACAAGCGGGGGCCTTCGAGCAGTACTTC.

The chain uses TRBV28 and TRBJ1-6; tentative D call: TRBD1 (6 bases). CDR1 is MDHEN, CDR2 SYDVKM, per germline. V was shortened by 7 bases and J by 8 bases, with 9 bases between the two germline ends. CDR3 length: 12 amino acids. The CDR3 DNA is TGTGCCAGCATGGACAGAGATTCACCCCTCCACTTT. Translation gives CASMDRDSPLHF.

The chain has TRBV19 and TRBJ1-2; D remains ambiguous. The germline gives CDR1 LNHDA, CDR2 SQIVND (reference sequence). V was clipped by 3 bases and J by 7 bases, with 18 bases between them. This CDR3 has 15 amino acids. CDR3 nucleotides: TGTGCCAGTAGTATCGGACTAACGGTCGAAGGTGGCTACACCTTC. This gives the protein CASSIGLTVEGGYTF.

The gene calls are TRBV13 and TRBJ1-6; TRBD1 matches at 9 bases. Germline V gene lookup returns CDR1 PRHDT and CDR2 FYEKMQ (reference sequence). The CDR3 totals 17 residues. The J segment lost 7 bases and the V segment lost 2 bases, leaving 9 bases of the junction unmatched. The CDR3 nucleotides are TGTGCCAGCAGCTTAAGGGCGGTTGGGACAGGGAATTCACCCCTCCACTTT. Encoded protein: CASSLRAVGTGNSPLHF.

The J gene is TRBJ2-5, the V gene TRBV9; tentative D call: TRBD2 (5 bases). This CDR3 comprises 14 residues. Looked up from germline, CDR1 is SGDLS and CDR2 is YYNGEE. V dropped 3 bases and J dropped 2 bases, with 11 bases sitting between them. In DNA form, the CDR3 reads TGTGCCAGCAGCGAGCGGTTGACACAAGAGACCCAGTACTTC. It encodes CASSERLTQETQYF.

This rearrangement joins TRBV9 to TRBJ2-1; D possibly corresponds to TRBD1 (5 bases). Trimming took 0 bases from V and 6 from J, leaving 10 bases between them. Germline V gene data show CDR1 as SGDLS and CDR2 as YYNGEE. This CDR3 region has 14 residues. The CDR3 DNA reads as TGTGCCAGCAGCGTAGGAAGACAGCCCAATGAGCAGTTCTTC. This gives the protein CASSVGRQPNEQFF.

The genes are TRBV3-1 (or the pseudogene TRBV3-2) and TRBJ1-4; 7 positions match TRBD1. The CDR3 has 13 residues. Per the germline V gene, CDR1 is LGHDT and CDR2 is YNNKEL (reference sequence). V lost 5 bases to trimming and J lost 8 bases; unmatched junction nucleotides: 5. CDR3 amino acids: CASSSPGQEKLFF. The DNA of the CDR3 is TGTGCCAGCAGCTCACCGGGACAGGAAAAACTGTTTTTT.